What follows are 9 T cell receptor beta chains derived from one specimen sequenced in a study of Graves' ophthalmopathy and Graves' hyperthyroidism. Researchers took RNA transcripts and amplified TCR beta CDR3 regions from them. An opening RT-PCR round employed HTBI primers and preceded a second-round multiplex PCR. TCRdb analysed the multiplex PCR reads with MiXCR anew, one entry per CDR3 protein. The sample carries approximately 160,000 distinct CDR3 sequences, about two fifths recorded once. The source material was peripheral blood. Source of these receptors: a man younger than 45 with Graves' ophthalmopathy.

This clonotype was observed many times. The chain carries TRBV30 and TRBJ1-1, with D perhaps TRBD1 (6 bases). Germline V CDR1 and CDR2: GTSNPN, SVGIG (reference sequence). The CDR3 consists of 11 residues. Trimming removed 4 bases at V and 11 bases at J, with 14 bases between. The CDR3 DNA is TGTGCCTGGAACGAGAGGGGGGCGGCTTTCTTT. This translates into CAWNERGAAFF.

This clonotype has a count of ten or more. The CDR3 coding sequence is TGTGCCAGCAGCGATAGCGGGGGACTCCCTGGCGAGCAGTACTTC. Amino acids: CASSDSGGLPGEQYF. This rearrangement joins TRBV7-2 to TRBJ2-7; 9 bases fit TRBD2. Germline V gene lookup returns CDR1 SGHTA and CDR2 FQGNSA. The CDR3 has 15 amino acids. With 5 bases clipped from V and 6 bases from J, the junction kept 11 bases outside the gene matches.

The chain combines TRBV2 with TRBJ2-7; 10 positions match TRBD2. V dropped 2 bases and J dropped 4; count of bases not matched to a gene: 5. This CDR3 contains 15 residues. Germline CDR1 is SNHLY and CDR2 is FYNNEI. CDR3 bases: TGTGCCAGCAGTGAAAGGCTAGCGGGAGTGTACGAGCAGTACTTC. Encoded protein: CASSERLAGVYEQYF.

In this sample, this clonotype turned up many times. The genes are TRBV28 and TRBJ2-7; 7 nucleotides align to TRBD2. This CDR3 is 16 amino acids long. CDR1 and CDR2 (germline): MDHEN, SYDVKM. Trimming at V came to 1 base and at J to 0 bases, leaving 6 bases not matched to a gene. CDR3 amino acids: CASSLFASGSSYEQYF. CDR3 nucleotides: TGTGCCAGCAGTTTATTCGCTAGCGGATCCTCCTACGAGCAGTACTTC. The full variable domain, rest sourced from reference TRBV28 and TRBJ2-7, is DVKVTQSSRYLVKRTGEKVFLECVQDMDHENMFWYRQDPGLGLRLIYFSYDVKMKEKGDIPEGYSVSREKKERFSLILESASTNQTSMYLCASSLFASGSSYEQYFGPGTRLTVT.

This clonotype was seen a single time. This rearrangement joins TRBV7-3 to TRBJ2-2; no clear D gene. Trimming took off 5 bases at V and 0 bases at J, with 10 bases between the two ends. This CDR3 region has 15 residues. The V gene's germline CDR1 is SGHTA and CDR2 FQGTGA. Here the CDR3 DNA reads TGTGCCAGCAGCGAGACGACACCGAACACCGGGGAGCTGTTTTTT. The encoded protein is CASSETTPNTGELFF.

There are many counts of this clonotype. The chain links TRBV7-9 to TRBJ1-3, with D perhaps matching TRBD1 (6 bases). The CDR3 is 16 residues long. Trimming pared 5 bases from V and 3 bases from J, leaving 17 bases between. CDR1 SEHNR and CDR2 FQNEAQ come from the germline V gene (reference sequence). This chain's CDR3 is CASSRSIGGVGNTIYF. The CDR3 nucleotides are TGTGCCAGCAGCAGGAGTATAGGGGGAGTTGGAAACACCATATATTTT. Supplemented by reference TRBV7-9 and TRBJ1-3, the full variable domain reads DTGVSQNPRHKITKRGQNVTFRCDPISEHNRLYWYRQTLGQGPEFLTYFQNEAQLEKSRLLSDRFSAERPKGSFSTLEIQRTEQGDSAMYLCASSRSIGGVGNTIYFGEGSWLTVV.

The sample holds one count of this clonotype. This chain joins TRBV28 and TRBJ1-1, with D possibly being TRBD1 (5 bases). The ends were cut back, 6 bases at V and 0 bases at J, with 14 bases in the middle. Germline V lookup: CDR1 MDHEN, CDR2 SYDVKM. CDR3 length equals 15 residues. As DNA, the CDR3 is TGTGCCAGCAGAGGGGCGGGTACCATGAACACTGAAGCTTTCTTT. Translation gives CASRGAGTMNTEAFF.

This clonotype occurred many times. The genes are TRBV6-2 or TRBV6-3 and TRBJ2-5, with TRBD1 as a possible D gene (5 bases). V lost 0 bases and J lost 4, with 15 bases in between. CDR1 is MNHEY and CDR2 is SVGEGT in the germline V gene. The CDR3 length is 16 residues. The CDR3 DNA is TGTGCCAGCAGTTACTCGACCATGGGGCTCTCAGAGACCCAGTACTTC. Its protein is CASSYSTMGLSETQYF.

The V and J genes are TRBV6-1 and TRBJ2-7; 13 nucleotides line up with TRBD2. This CDR3 is built from 14 residues. Losses at the gene ends were 8 bases for V and 7 bases for J; bases not matched to a gene: 8. Germline V lookup: CDR1 MNHNS, CDR2 SASEGT. The CDR3 loop reads CASGGLAGVGEQYF. The CDR3 coding sequence is TGTGCCAGCGGAGGACTAGCGGGAGTGGGGGAGCAGTACTTC.